These T cell receptor beta chains were read from a single sample in a study of memory CD4+ T cells and cytomegalovirus serostatus. Repertoires were generated with immunoSEQ multiplex PCR, while TCRdb's copy carries only in-frame clones and drops some. The sample lists about 80,000 clones; roughly 80% were seen once. The material sequenced was memory CD4+ T cells from blood. All receptors come from an adult in good health and CMV-seronegative. Each CDR3 is given with its conserved first and last residue. D genes are given only for firm matches. The size field is filled for only some rows; it gives once, few, many or a size class.

TRBV7-9,TRBJ1-2,15,.,.,TGTGCCAGCAGCCTCCCGTTTAGGGAGGCTGACGGCTACACCTTC,CASSLPFREADGYTF
TRBV5-6,TRBJ2-7,14,few,TRBD1,TGTGCCAGCAGACTCGGACAGGGGGCATACGAGCAGTACTTC,CASRLGQGAYEQYF
TRBV4-3,TRBJ2-5,15,few,.,TGCGCCAGCAGCCAAGATGTCGACACACAAGAGACCCAGTACTTC,CASSQDVDTQETQYF
TRBV11-2,TRBJ2-7,16,.,TRBD1,TGTGCCAGCAGCTTGGGACAGGGCACCCTCCGGGGCGAGCAGTACTTC,CASSLGQGTLRGEQYF
TRBV19,TRBJ2-3,16,.,TRBD2,TGTGCCAGTAGTACAGGGACTAGCACGATCGTTGATACGCAGTATTTT,CASSTGTSTIVDTQYF
TRBV14,TRBJ1-1,15,.,TRBD1,TGTGCCAGCAGCCAAGGGGTGAGTGGACAGGGGAAAGCTTTCTTT,CASSQGVSGQGKAFF
TRBV18,TRBJ1-1,13,.,.,TGTGCCAGCTCACCAGAGGACCTAGTTGAAGCTTTCTTT,CASSPEDLVEAFF
TRBV28,TRBJ1-4,13,.,TRBD1,TGTGCGACATGGGGACAGTCTAATGAAAAACTGTTTTTT,CATWGQSNEKLFF
TRBV5-1,TRBJ1-1,16,.,.,TGCGCCAGCAGCTTGGGCGGGGGGCGCGTGAACACTGAAGCTTTCTTT,CASSLGGGRVNTEAFF
TRBV30,TRBJ1-2,12,.,TRBD1,TGTGCCCGGGACTACAGGGGTTTTGGCTACACTTTC,CARDYRGFGYTF
TRBV5-1,TRBJ1-1,14,.,.,TGCGCCAGCAGCTTCCTGGTTGAGAACACTGAAGCTTTCTTT,CASSFLVENTEAFF
TRBV10-3,TRBJ2-3,15,.,.,TGTGCCATCAGTGCGAGCGGGCGATCCACAGATACGCAGTATTTT,CAISASGRSTDTQYF
TRBV2,TRBJ1-1,14,few,.,TGTGCCAGCAGTGCCGTGAGCGGGAGCACTGAAGCTTTCTTT,CASSAVSGSTEAFF
TRBV6-6,TRBJ2-7,14,.,.,TGTGCCAGCACCATTGACCCATTTAGCCACGAGCAGTACTTC,CASTIDPFSHEQYF
TRBV7-2,TRBJ1-1,14,.,.,TGTGCCAGCAGCTTACAAGTCTCATTCACTGAAGCTTTCTTT,CASSLQVSFTEAFF
TRBV18,TRBJ2-5,14,.,.,TGTGCCAGCTTCACGGACCGAGGGGGAGAGACCCAGTACTTC,CASFTDRGGETQYF
TRBV2,TRBJ1-5,14,.,.,TGTGCCAGCAGTAGACTTCAGGGGCCTCAGCCCCAGCATTTT,CASSRLQGPQPQHF
TRBV19,TRBJ1-6,14,.,.,TGTGCCAGTAGTCAATTGGACGGAAATTCACCCCTCCACTTT,CASSQLDGNSPLHF
TRBV28,TRBJ1-1,15,.,TRBD1,TGTGCCAGCAGCTTCCAAGGGGGCGGGAACACTGAAGCTTTCTTT,CASSFQGGGNTEAFF
TRBV7-2,TRBJ1-2,16,few,TRBD1,TGTGCCAGCAGCTTCGCCCCGGGACAGGGGGACTATGGCTACACCTTC,CASSFAPGQGDYGYTF
TRBV7-2,TRBJ1-5,15,.,.,TGTGCCAGCAGCTTAGTGACGACTAGCAATCAGCCCCAGCATTTT,CASSLVTTSNQPQHF
TRBV5-1,TRBJ1-4,14,.,.,TGCGCCAGCAGCTCCCCCCCAACGGATGAAAAACTGTTTTTT,CASSSPPTDEKLFF
TRBV5-4,TRBJ2-7,15,once,TRBD1,TGTGCCAGCAGCTCGGGGACAGGGGGCATGTACGAGCAGTACTTC,CASSSGTGGMYEQYF
TRBV5-4,TRBJ2-1,15,.,TRBD2,TGTGCCAGCAGCGACCCTAGCGGGGGGGCTCGTGAGCAGTTCTTC,CASSDPSGGAREQFF
TRBV10-2,TRBJ1-2,13,once,.,TGCGCCAGCAGGGACGTAAACGACTATGGCTACACCTTC,CASRDVNDYGYTF
TRBV5-1,TRBJ2-7,14,.,TRBD1,TGCGCCAGCAGCTTGGTACAGGGGAGCTACGAGCAGTACTTC,CASSLVQGSYEQYF
TRBV7-6,TRBJ2-7,15,.,.,TGTGCCAGCAGCTATACGGACGGGCCGAACTACGAGCAGTACTTC,CASSYTDGPNYEQYF
TRBV4-2,TRBJ1-4,17,.,TRBD1,TGTGCCAGCAGCAAGGGACTCGAGGGGACAGGATATGAAAAACTGTTTTTT,CASSKGLEGTGYEKLFF
TRBV5-1,TRBJ1-1,13,.,.,TGCGCCAGCAGCGCTGACAAGAACACTGAAGCTTTCTTT,CASSADKNTEAFF
TRBV6-5,TRBJ1-3,15,.,TRBD1,TGTGCCAGCAGCTCCGGACAGGGCTCTGGAAACACCATATATTTT,CASSSGQGSGNTIYF
TRBV7-3,TRBJ2-2,11,.,.,TGTGCCAGCAGTCAGATCGGGGAGCTGTTTTTT,CASSQIGELFF
TRBV7-3,TRBJ2-7,16,.,.,TGTGCCAGCAGCTTAAGGGCAGGGGACGTACTGGGTGAGCAGTACTTC,CASSLRAGDVLGEQYF